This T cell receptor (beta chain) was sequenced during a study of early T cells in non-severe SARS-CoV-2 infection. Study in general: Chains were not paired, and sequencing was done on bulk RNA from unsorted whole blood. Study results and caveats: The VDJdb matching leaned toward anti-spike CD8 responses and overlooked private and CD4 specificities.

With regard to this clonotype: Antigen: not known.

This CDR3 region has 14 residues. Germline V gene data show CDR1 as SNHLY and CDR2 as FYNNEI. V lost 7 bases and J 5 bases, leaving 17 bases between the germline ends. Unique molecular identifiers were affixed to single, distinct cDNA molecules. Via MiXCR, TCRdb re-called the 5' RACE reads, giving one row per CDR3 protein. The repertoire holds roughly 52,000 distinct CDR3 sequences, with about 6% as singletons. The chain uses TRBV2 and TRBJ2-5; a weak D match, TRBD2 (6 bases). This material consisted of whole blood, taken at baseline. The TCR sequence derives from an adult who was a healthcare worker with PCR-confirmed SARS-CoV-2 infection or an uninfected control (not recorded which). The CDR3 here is CASTYNAGSETQYF. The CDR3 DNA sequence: TGTGCCAGCACCTACAACGCGGGGTCGGAGACCCAGTACTTC.